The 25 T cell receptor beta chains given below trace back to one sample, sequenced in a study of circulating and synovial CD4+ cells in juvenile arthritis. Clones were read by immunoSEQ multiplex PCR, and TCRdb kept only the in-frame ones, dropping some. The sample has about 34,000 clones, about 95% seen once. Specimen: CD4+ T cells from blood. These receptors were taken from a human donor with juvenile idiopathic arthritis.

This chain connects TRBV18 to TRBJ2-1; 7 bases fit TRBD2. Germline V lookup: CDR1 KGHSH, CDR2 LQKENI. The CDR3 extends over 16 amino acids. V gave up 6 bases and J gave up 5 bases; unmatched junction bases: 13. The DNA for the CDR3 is TGTGCCAGCTCGGCATCGTGGCGGGAGAGACACAATGAGCAGTTCTTC. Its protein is CASSASWRERHNEQFF.

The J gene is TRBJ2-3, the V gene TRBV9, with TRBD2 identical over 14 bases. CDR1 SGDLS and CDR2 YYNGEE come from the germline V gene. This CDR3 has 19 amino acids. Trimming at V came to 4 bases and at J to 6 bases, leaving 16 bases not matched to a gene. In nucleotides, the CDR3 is TGTGCCAGCAGCTCGACCCGGGGGACTAGCGGGAGAGGTGGGGATACGCAGTATTTT. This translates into CASSSTRGTSGRGGDTQYF. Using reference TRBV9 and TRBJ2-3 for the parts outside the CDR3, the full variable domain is DSGVTQTPKHLITATGQRVTLRCSPRSGDLSVYWYQQSLDQGLQFLIQYYNGEERAKGNILERFSAQQFPDLHSELNLSSLELGDSALYFCASSSTRGTSGRGGDTQYFGPGTRLTVL.

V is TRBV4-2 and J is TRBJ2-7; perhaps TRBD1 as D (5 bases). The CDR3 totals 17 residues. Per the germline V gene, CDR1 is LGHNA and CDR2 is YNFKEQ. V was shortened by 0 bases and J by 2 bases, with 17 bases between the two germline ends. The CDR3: CASSQEVFGQGTYEQYF. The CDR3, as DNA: TGTGCCAGCAGCCAAGAAGTATTTGGGCAGGGAACCTACGAGCAGTACTTC.

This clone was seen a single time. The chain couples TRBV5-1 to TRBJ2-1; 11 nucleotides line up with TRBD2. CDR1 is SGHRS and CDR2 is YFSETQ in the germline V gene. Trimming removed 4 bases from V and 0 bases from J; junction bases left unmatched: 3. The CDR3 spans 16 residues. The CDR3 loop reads CASSPTSGSSYNEQFF. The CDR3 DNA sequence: TGCGCCAGCAGCCCAACTAGCGGGAGCTCCTACAATGAGCAGTTCTTC.

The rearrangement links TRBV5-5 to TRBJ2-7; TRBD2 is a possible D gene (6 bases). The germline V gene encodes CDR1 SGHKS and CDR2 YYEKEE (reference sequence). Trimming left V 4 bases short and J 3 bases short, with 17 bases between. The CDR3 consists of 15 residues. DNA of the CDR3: TGTGCCAGCAGCCCAGGAGGGGCTGGGATCTACGAGCAGTACTTC. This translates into CASSPGGAGIYEQYF. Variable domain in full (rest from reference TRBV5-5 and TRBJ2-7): DAGVTQSPTHLIKTRGQQVTLRCSPISGHKSVSWYQQVLGQGPQFIFQYYEKEERGRGNFPDRFSARQFPNYSSELNVNALLLGDSALYLCASSPGGAGIYEQYFGPGTRLTVT.

CDR3 residues: CATSANRGGPAEKLFF. The CDR3 DNA reads TGTGCCACCAGCGCCAACAGGGGGGGGCCGGCTGAAAAACTGTTTTTT. This chain joins TRBV15 and TRBJ1-4, with 8 bases matching TRBD1. This CDR3 spans 16 amino acids. V trimming: 5 bases; J trimming: 7 bases; junction bases outside the gene matches: 12. The germline gives CDR1 LNHNV, CDR2 YYDKDF (reference sequence).

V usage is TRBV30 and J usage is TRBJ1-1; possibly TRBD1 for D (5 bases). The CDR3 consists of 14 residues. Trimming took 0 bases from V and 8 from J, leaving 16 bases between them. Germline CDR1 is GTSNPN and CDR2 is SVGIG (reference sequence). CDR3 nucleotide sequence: TGTGCCTGGAGTGTACGGGGGATAGGGAGCGAAGCTTTCTTT. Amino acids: CAWSVRGIGSEAFF.

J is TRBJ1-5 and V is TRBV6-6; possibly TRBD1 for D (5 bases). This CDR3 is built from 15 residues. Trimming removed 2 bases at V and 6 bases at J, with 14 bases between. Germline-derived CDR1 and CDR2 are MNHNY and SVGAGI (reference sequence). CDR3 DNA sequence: TGTGCCAGCAGTTACACGGGGGTGGAGAGTCAGCCCCAGCATTTT. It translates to CASSYTGVESQPQHF.

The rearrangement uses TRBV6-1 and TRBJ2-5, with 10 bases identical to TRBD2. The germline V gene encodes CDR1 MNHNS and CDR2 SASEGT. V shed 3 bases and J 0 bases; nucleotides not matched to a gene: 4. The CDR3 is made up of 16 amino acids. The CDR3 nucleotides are TGTGCCAGCAGTGACGGACTAGCGGAGTACCAAGAGACCCAGTACTTC. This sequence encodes CASSDGLAEYQETQYF.

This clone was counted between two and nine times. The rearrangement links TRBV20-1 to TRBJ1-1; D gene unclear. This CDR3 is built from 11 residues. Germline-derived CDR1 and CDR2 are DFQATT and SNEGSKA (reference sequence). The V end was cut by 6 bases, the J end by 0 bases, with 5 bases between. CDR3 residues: CSAQMNTEAFF. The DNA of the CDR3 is TGCAGTGCGCAGATGAACACTGAAGCTTTCTTT.

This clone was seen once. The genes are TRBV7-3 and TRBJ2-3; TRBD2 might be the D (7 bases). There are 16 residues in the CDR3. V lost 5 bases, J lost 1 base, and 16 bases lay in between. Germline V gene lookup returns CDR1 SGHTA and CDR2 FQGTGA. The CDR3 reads CASSRITRGRTDTQYF. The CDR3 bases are TGTGCCAGCAGCCGAATTACGCGGGGGCGCACAGATACGCAGTATTTT.

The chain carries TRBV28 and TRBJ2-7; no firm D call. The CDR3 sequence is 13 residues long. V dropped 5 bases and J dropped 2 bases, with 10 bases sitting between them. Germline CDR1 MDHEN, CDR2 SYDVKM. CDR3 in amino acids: CASSPKLAYEQYF. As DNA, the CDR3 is TGTGCCAGCAGTCCAAAACTCGCCTACGAGCAGTACTTC. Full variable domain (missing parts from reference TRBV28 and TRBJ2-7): DVKVTQSSRYLVKRTGEKVFLECVQDMDHENMFWYRQDPGLGLRLIYFSYDVKMKEKGDIPEGYSVSREKKERFSLILESASTNQTSMYLCASSPKLAYEQYFGPGTRLTVT.

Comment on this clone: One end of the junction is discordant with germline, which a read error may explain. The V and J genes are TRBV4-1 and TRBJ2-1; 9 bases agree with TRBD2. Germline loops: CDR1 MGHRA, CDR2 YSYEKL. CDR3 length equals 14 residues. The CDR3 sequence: CASSQDRAGGLMIF. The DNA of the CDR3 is TGCGCCAGCAGCCAAGATCGGGCGGGGGGGCTCATGATCTTC.

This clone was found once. Here the CDR3 reads CAWTVGGSYNSPLHF. The CDR3 bases are TGTGCCTGGACGGTAGGGGGCTCCTATAATTCACCCCTCCACTTT. The chain carries TRBV30 and TRBJ1-6; tentatively, D is TRBD1 (6 bases). V lost 4 bases to trimming and J lost 0 bases, with 10 bases between them. The CDR3 runs to 15 residues. Looked up from germline, CDR1 is GTSNPN and CDR2 is SVGIG (reference sequence).

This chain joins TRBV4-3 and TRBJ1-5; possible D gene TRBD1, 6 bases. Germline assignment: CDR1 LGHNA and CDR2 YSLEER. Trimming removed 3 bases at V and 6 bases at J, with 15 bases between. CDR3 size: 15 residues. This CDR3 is CASSQLRGMGQPQHF. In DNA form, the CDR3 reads TGCGCCAGCAGCCAGTTAAGGGGGATGGGTCAGCCCCAGCATTTT.

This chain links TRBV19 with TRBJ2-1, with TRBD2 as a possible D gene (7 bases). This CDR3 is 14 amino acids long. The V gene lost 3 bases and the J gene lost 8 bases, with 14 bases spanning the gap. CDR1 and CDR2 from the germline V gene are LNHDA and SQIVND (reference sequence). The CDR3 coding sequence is TGTGCCAGTAGTATCGAGGGGGGGCCCCATGAGCAGTTCTTC. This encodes CASSIEGGPHEQFF.

In DNA, the CDR3 is TGTGCCAGCAGTTACTCAGCAGGGCTCACTGAAGCTTTCTTT. Its translation: CASSYSAGLTEAFF. The V gene is TRBV6-5, the J gene TRBJ1-1, with D maybe TRBD1 (5 bases). CDR3 length: 14 residues. Germline V gives CDR1 MNHEY, CDR2 SVGAGI. V was cut by 0 bases and J by 4 bases, with 9 bases left in between.

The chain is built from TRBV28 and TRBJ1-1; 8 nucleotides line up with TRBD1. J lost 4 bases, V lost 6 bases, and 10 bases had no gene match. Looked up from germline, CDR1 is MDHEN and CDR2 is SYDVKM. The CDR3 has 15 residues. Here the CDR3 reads CASSPPVTGGTEAFF. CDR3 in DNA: TGTGCCAGCAGCCCACCTGTTACAGGGGGCACTGAAGCTTTCTTT.

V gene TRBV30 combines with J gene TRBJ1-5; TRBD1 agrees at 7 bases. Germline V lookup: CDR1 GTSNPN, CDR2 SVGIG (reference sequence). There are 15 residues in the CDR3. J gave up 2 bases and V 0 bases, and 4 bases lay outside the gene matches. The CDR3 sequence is CAWSVGRGGNQPQHF. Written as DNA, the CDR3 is TGTGCCTGGAGTGTGGGCAGGGGGGGCAATCAGCCCCAGCATTTT.

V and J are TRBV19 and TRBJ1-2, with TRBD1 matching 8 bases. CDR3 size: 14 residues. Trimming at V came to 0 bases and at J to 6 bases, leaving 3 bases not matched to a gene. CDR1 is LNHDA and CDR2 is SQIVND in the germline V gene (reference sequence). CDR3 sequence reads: CASSIEGRGHGYTF. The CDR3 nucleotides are TGTGCCAGTAGTATAGAGGGCAGGGGGCATGGCTACACCTTC.

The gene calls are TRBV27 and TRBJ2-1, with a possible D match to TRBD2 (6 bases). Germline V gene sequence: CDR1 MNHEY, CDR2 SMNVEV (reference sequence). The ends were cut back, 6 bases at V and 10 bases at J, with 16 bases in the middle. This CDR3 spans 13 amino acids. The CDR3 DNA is TGTGCCAGCAGGGAAGGCTCAGGGAGGGAGCAGTTCTTC. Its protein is CASREGSGREQFF.

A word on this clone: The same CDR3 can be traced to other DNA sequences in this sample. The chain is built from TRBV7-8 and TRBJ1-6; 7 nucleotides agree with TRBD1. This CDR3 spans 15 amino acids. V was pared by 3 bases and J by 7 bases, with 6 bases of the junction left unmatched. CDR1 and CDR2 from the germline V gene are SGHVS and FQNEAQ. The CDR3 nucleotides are TGTGCCAGCAGCTTTCAGGGGGACTCCAATTCACCCCTCCACTTT. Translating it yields CASSFQGDSNSPLHF.

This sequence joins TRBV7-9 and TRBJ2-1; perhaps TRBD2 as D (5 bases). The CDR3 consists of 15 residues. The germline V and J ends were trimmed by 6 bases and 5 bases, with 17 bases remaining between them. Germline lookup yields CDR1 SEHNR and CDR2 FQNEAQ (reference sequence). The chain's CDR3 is CASSLRRVGDNEQFF. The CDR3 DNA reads TGTGCCAGCAGTCTTCGTCGGGTCGGGGACAATGAGCAGTTCTTC.

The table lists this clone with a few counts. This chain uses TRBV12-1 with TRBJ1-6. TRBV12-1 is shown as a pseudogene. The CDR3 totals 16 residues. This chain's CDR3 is CASTSPGTDYNSPLHF. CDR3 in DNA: TGTGCCAGCACCTCCCCGGGGACTGATTATAATTCACCCCTCCACTTT.

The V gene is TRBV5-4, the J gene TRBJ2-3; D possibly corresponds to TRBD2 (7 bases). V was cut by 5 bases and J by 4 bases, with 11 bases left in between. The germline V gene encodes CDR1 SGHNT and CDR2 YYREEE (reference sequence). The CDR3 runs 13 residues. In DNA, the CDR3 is TGTGCCAGCAGTCGAGGGGGGGCAGATACGCAGTATTTT. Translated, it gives CASSRGGADTQYF.